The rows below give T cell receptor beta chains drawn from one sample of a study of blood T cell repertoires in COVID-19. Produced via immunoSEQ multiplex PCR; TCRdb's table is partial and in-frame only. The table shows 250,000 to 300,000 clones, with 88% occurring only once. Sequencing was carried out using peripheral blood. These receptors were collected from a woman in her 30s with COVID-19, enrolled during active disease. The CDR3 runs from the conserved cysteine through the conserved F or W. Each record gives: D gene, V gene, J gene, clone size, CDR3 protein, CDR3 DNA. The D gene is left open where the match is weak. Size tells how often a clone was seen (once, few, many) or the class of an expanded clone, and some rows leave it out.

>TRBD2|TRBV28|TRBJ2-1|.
CASSPGLAGGPRRLDEQFF
TGTGCCAGCAGTCCCGGACTAGCGGGAGGGCCCCGACGCCTAGATGAGCAGTTCTTC
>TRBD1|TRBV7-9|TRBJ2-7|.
CASSFSGGNEQYF
TGTGCCAGCAGCTTCTCAGGGGGCAACGAGCAGTACTTC
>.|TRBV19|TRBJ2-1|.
CASSIKLRRATYNEQFF
TGTGCCAGTAGTATAAAGTTACGGCGGGCTACCTACAATGAGCAGTTCTTC
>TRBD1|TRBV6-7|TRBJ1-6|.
CASSYRRTGNTYNSPLHF
TGTGCCAGCAGTTACAGACGGACAGGCAACACCTATAATTCACCCCTCCACTTT
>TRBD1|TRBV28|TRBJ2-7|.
CASSLVGTGDYEQYF
TGTGCCAGCAGTTTAGTCGGGACAGGGGACTACGAGCAGTACTTC
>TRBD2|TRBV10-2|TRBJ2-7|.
CASSESDFGGLAGSYEQYF
TGCGCCAGCAGTGAGTCTGATTTTGGGGGACTAGCGGGAAGTTACGAGCAGTACTTC
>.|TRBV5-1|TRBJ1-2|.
CASSLNGGNYGYTF
TGCGCCAGCAGCTTGAATGGAGGGAACTATGGCTACACCTTC
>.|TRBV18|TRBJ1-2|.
CASSPQAEDGYTF
TGTGCCAGCTCACCACAAGCAGAGGATGGCTACACCTTC
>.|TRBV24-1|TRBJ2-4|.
CATSDGGLAKNIQYF
TGTGCCACCAGTGATGGGGGCCTAGCCAAAAACATTCAGTACTTC
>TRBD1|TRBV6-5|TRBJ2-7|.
CASSSIDRGRYEQYF
TGTGCCAGCAGTTCCATTGACAGGGGGCGATACGAGCAGTACTTC
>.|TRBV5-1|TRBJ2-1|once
CASSLVLSHYNEQFF
TGCGCCAGCAGCTTAGTCCTTTCACACTACAATGAGCAGTTCTTC
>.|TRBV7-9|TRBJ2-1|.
CASSPQDEQFF
TGTGCCAGCAGCCCCCAGGATGAGCAGTTCTTC
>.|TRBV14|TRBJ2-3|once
CASSIRGHTQYF
TGTGCCAGCAGCATCAGGGGACATACGCAGTATTTT
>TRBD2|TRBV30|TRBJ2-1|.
CAWSVGTSEYNEQFF
TGTGCCTGGAGTGTAGGGACTAGCGAATACAATGAGCAGTTCTTC
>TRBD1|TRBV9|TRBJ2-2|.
CASSVGQGVSGELFF
TGTGCCAGCAGCGTGGGACAGGGGGTGTCCGGGGAGCTGTTTTTT
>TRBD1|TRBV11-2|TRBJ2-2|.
CASSLAGGKSGELFF
TGTGCCAGCAGCCTAGCAGGGGGCAAGAGCGGGGAGCTGTTTTTT
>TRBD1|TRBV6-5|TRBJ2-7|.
CASSYGTGEREQYF
TGTGCCAGCAGTTACGGGACAGGGGAGAGAGAGCAGTACTTC
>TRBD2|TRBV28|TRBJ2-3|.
CASRGLARGNTDTQYF
TGTGCCAGCAGGGGACTAGCGAGAGGGAACACAGATACGCAGTATTTT
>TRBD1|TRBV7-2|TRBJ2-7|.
CASSLPGTGGGRPYEQYF
TGTGCCAGCAGCTTACCCGGGACAGGGGGCGGTCGACCCTACGAGCAGTACTTC
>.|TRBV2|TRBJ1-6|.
CASSVPGYNSPLHF
TGTGCCAGCAGTGTTCCGGGTTATAATTCACCCCTCCACTTT
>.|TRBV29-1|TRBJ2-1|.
CSVKGTPHGPHEQFF
TGCAGCGTTAAAGGGACACCCCACGGTCCACATGAGCAGTTCTTC
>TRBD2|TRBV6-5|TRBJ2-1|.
CASSPAGGRGGEQFF
TGTGCCAGCAGCCCAGCGGGCGGGAGAGGAGGTGAGCAGTTCTTC
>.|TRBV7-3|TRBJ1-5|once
CASSVTGNGINQPQHF
TGTGCCAGCAGCGTTACAGGGAATGGTATCAATCAGCCCCAGCATTTT
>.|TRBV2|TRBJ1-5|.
CASSGLEGGNQPQHF
TGTGCCAGCAGTGGACTTGAGGGAGGCAATCAGCCCCAGCATTTT
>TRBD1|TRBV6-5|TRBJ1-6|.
CASTRQGYNSPLHF
TGTGCCAGCACTCGACAGGGATATAATTCACCCCTCCACTTT
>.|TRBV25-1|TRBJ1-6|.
CASSAALMSSYNSPLHF
TGTGCCAGCAGTGCCGCCTTGATGAGCTCCTATAATTCACCCCTCCACTTT
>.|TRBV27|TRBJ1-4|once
CASSLRGGEKLFF
TGTGCCAGCAGTTTAAGAGGGGGAGAAAAACTGTTTTTT
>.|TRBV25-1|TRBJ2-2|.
CASSERRGRTGELFF
TGTGCCAGCAGTGAGAGAAGGGGCCGAACCGGGGAGCTGTTTTTT
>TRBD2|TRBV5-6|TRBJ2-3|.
CASSGRDSGRGSTDTQYF
TGTGCCAGCAGTGGGCGTGATAGCGGGAGAGGGAGTACAGATACGCAGTATTTT
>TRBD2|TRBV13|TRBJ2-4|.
CASSLGLRGRAKYF
TGTGCCAGCAGCTTAGGCTTGCGCGGGAGGGCCAAATACTTC
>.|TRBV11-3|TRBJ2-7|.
CASSLGLGNHEQYF
TGTGCCAGCAGCTTAGGACTAGGTAACCACGAGCAGTACTTC
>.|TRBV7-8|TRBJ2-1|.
CASSLSPSGYNEQFF
TGTGCCAGCAGCTTATCTCCCAGCGGTTACAATGAGCAGTTCTTC
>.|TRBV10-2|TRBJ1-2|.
CASSESGLGLWLHTF
TGCGCCAGCAGTGAATCCGGGCTCGGACTATGGCTACACACCTTC
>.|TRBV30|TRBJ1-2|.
CAWSEGSVNGYTF
TGTGCCTGGAGCGAGGGCTCCGTGAATGGCTACACCTTC
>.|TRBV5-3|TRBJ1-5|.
CARRGDLSNQPQHF
TGTGCCAGACGCGGGGACTTGAGCAATCAGCCCCAGCATTTT
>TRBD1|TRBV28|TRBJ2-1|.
CASSPWGTGKFF
TGTGCCAGCAGCCCTTGGGGGACAGGGAAGTTCTTC
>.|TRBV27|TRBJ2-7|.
CASSLSDSSYEQYF
TGTGCCAGCAGTTTATCCGATAGCTCCTACGAGCAGTACTTC
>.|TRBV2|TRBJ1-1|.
CASRRREGDTEAFF
TGTGCCAGCAGGCGCAGGGAGGGGGACACTGAAGCTTTCTTT
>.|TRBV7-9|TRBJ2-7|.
CASSIQVYEQYF
TGTGCCAGCAGCATACAGGTTTACGAGCAGTACTTC
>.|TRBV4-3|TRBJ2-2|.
CASSQDYTAAGELFF
TGCGCCAGCAGCCAAGATTACACCGCCGCCGGGGAGCTGTTTTTT
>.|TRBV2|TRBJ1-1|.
CASSVLAGNTEAFF
TGTGCCAGCAGTGTTCTCGCGGGGAACACTGAAGCTTTCTTT
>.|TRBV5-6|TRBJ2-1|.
CASSFQRGNEQFF
TGTGCCAGCAGCTTCCAACGGGGCAATGAGCAGTTCTTC
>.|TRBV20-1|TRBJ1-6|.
CSASVGGYNSPLHF
TGCAGTGCTAGTGTAGGGGGTTATAATTCACCCCTCCACTTT
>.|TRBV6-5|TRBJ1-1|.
CASSYSRRGWDTEAFF
TGTGCCAGCAGTTACTCGAGAAGGGGGTGGGACACTGAAGCTTTCTTT
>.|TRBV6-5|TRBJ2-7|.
CASTEDRYEQYF
TGTGCCAGCACCGAGGACAGATACGAGCAGTACTTC
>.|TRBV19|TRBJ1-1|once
CASSNGIGGESGAFF
TGTGCCAGTAGTAACGGGATCGGGGGAGAGTCGGGAGCTTTCTTT
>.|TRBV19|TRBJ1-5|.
CASSIALPGRQPQHF
TGTGCCAGTAGTATCGCCTTGCCAGGCAGGCAGCCCCAGCATTTT
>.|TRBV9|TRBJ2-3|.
CASSAPSDRTQYF
TGTGCCAGCAGCGCCCCGAGTGATCGGACGCAGTATTTT
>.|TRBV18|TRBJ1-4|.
CASSPSATNEKLFF
TGTGCCAGCTCACCCAGCGCAACTAATGAAAAACTGTTTTTT
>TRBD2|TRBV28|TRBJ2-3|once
CASSQTPGGPRADTQYF
TGTGCCAGCAGCCAGACCCCGGGGGGACCACGGGCAGATACGCAGTATTTT
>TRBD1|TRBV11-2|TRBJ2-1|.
CASSLGVRGPRYNEQFF
TGTGCCAGCAGCTTAGGGGTTAGGGGGCCCAGATACAATGAGCAGTTCTTC
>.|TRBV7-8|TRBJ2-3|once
CASSPRDSYTDTQYF
TGTGCCAGCAGCCCCCGGGACTCCTACACAGATACGCAGTATTTT
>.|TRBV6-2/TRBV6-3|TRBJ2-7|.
CASSLRDEQYF
TGTGCCAGCAGCCTCAGGGACGAGCAGTACTTC
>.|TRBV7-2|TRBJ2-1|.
CASSFGAYNEQFF
TGTGCCAGCAGCTTTGGAGCCTACAATGAGCAGTTCTTC